This entry lists 20 T cell receptor beta chains sequenced from one sample in a study of CD4 T cells in relation to SARS-CoV-2 and coronaviruses. The data were produced by immunoSEQ multiplex PCR, yet TCRdb's version contains in-frame clones alone and is incomplete. Among about 56,000 clones listed, under 95% were seen once. The specimen was naive CD4+ T cells from PBMCs. The subset here: naive CD4+ T cells isolated by negative enrichment. Source of these receptors: an adult with COVID-19.

The chain links TRBV29-1 to TRBJ2-1; TRBD1 matches at 9 bases. CDR1 is SQVTM and CDR2 is ANQGSEA in the germline V gene. The CDR3 runs to 14 residues. Losses at the gene ends were 7 bases for V and 4 bases for J; bases not matched to a gene: 8. CDR3 nucleotides: TGCAGCGGGGATCCGGGACAGGGTTACAATGAGCAGTTCTTC. It encodes CSGDPGQGYNEQFF.

The rearrangement links TRBV6-5 to TRBJ2-5; no clear D. V dropped 4 bases and J dropped 0 bases, with 6 bases sitting between them. CDR3 length: 13 amino acids. Germline CDR1 reads MNHEY; CDR2 reads SVGAGI. The CDR3 region has the DNA TGTGCCAGCAGTTCAGCGTACCAAGAGACCCAGTACTTC. Protein sequence: CASSSAYQETQYF.

The chain has TRBV7-3 and TRBJ2-1; D perhaps matches TRBD2 (5 bases). The V gene's germline CDR1 is SGHTA and CDR2 FQGTGA. V lost 0 bases and J 6 bases, leaving 12 bases between the germline ends. The CDR3 is 15 amino acids. In nucleotides, the CDR3 is TGTGCCAGCAGCTTAACCGAGGGCTTGGGCAATGAGCAGTTCTTC. Translated, it gives CASSLTEGLGNEQFF.

The chain uses TRBV28 and TRBJ2-7, with D perhaps TRBD1 (5 bases). The germline V gene has CDR1 MDHEN and CDR2 SYDVKM. The CDR3 runs 14 residues. V was trimmed by 3 bases and J by 3 bases, leaving 12 bases between them. The CDR3 coding sequence is TGTGCCAGCAGTTTTACAGGTACTCACTACGAGCAGTACTTC. Translating it yields CASSFTGTHYEQYF.

This clone was recorded once. The chain combines TRBV10-1 with TRBJ2-3; D may correspond to TRBD1 or TRBD2 (5 bases each). V lost 3 bases, J lost 5 bases, and 15 bases lay in between. CDR1 and CDR2 from the germline V gene are WNHNN and SYGVQD (reference sequence). The CDR3 has 15 amino acids. Here the CDR3 reads CASSERLPGQDTQYF. The CDR3 DNA sequence: TGCGCCAGCAGTGAAAGACTACCGGGGCAAGATACGCAGTATTTT.

The CDR3, as DNA: TGTGCCAGCAGTTTATACTCGAACTTGGAAAACACCATATATTTT. As protein: CASSLYSNLENTIYF. The rearrangement links TRBV28 to TRBJ1-3; no reliable D call. Germline lookup yields CDR1 MDHEN and CDR2 SYDVKM. The CDR3 has 15 amino acids. V shed 1 base and J shed 6 bases, with 13 bases lying between them.

This sequence joins TRBV19 and TRBJ2-5; TRBD1 matches 7 bases. Germline CDR1 LNHDA, CDR2 SQIVND (reference sequence). The CDR3 is 14 residues long. V gave up 5 bases and J gave up 0 bases; unmatched junction bases: 3. For the CDR3, the DNA is TGTGCCAGTAGTGTTGGGACAGACCAAGAGACCCAGTACTTC. This sequence encodes CASSVGTDQETQYF.

The V and J genes are TRBV4-1 and TRBJ2-1; no definite D call. Germline CDR1 reads MGHRA; CDR2 reads YSYEKL. The CDR3 consists of 19 residues. V shed 0 bases and J shed 4 bases, with 22 bases lying between them. CDR3 loop: CASSQDSVGKPQLYNEQFF. Here the CDR3 DNA reads TGCGCCAGCAGCCAAGATAGTGTGGGAAAACCCCAACTTTACAATGAGCAGTTCTTC.

The chain employs TRBV11-2 and TRBJ1-1; D ambiguous. Trimming took off 2 bases at V and 1 base at J, with 5 bases between the two ends. Germline values: CDR1 SGHAT, CDR2 FQNNGV. The CDR3 extends over 13 amino acids. The CDR3, as DNA: TGTGCCAGCAGCTTAACGGAGAACACTGAAGCTTTCTTT. Encoded protein: CASSLTENTEAFF.

This chain uses TRBV27 with TRBJ1-1; D remains ambiguous. This CDR3 has 13 amino acids. From germline, CDR1 is MNHEY and CDR2 SMNVEV (reference sequence). The V end was cut by 6 bases, the J end by 4 bases, with 12 bases between. The CDR3 sequence: CASSLNMLTEAFF. CDR3 in DNA: TGTGCCAGCAGCCTTAACATGCTCACTGAAGCTTTCTTT.

The J gene is TRBJ1-2, the V gene TRBV30; D is undetermined. The CDR3 contains 11 residues. The germline V gene has CDR1 GTSNPN and CDR2 SVGIG (reference sequence). V dropped 2 bases and J dropped 6 bases, with 7 bases sitting between them. The CDR3 DNA reads as TGTGCCTGGAGTAGGTCCAATGGCTACACCTTC. This sequence encodes CAWSRSNGYTF.

V gene TRBV5-5 combines with J gene TRBJ2-5; D remains ambiguous. Germline V gene lookup returns CDR1 SGHKS and CDR2 YYEKEE (reference sequence). The CDR3 has 13 residues. V lost 0 bases and J 6 bases, leaving 9 bases between the germline ends. Written as DNA, the CDR3 is TGTGCCAGCAGCTTGGACTTGCGTCAGACCCAGTACTTC. It is translated as CASSLDLRQTQYF. The full variable domain, completed using reference TRBV5-5 and TRBJ2-5, is DAGVTQSPTHLIKTRGQQVTLRCSPISGHKSVSWYQQVLGQGPQFIFQYYEKEERGRGNFPDRFSARQFPNYSSELNVNALLLGDSALYLCASSLDLRQTQYFGPGTRLLVL.

V and J are TRBV28 and TRBJ1-4; D uncertain. This CDR3 has 18 residues. With 5 bases removed from V and 10 bases from J, the gap between germline ends came to 29 bases. Germline lookup yields CDR1 MDHEN and CDR2 SYDVKM. CDR3: CASSVGRLTQLMKGKLFF. Written as DNA, the CDR3 is TGTGCCAGCAGTGTCGGACGCCTAACGCAACTAATGAAAGGAAAACTGTTTTTT.

This chain connects TRBV5-1 to TRBJ2-7, with TRBD1 matching 11 bases. This CDR3 has 17 amino acids. The germline CDR1 and CDR2 sequences are SGHRS and YFSETQ. With 0 bases clipped from V and 3 bases from J, the junction kept 8 bases outside the gene matches. CDR3 residues: CASSLDRPGTGGYEQYF. CDR3 nucleotides: TGCGCCAGCAGCTTGGACAGGCCCGGGACAGGGGGCTACGAGCAGTACTTC.

This clone showed up just once. One junction end disagrees with the germline gene, perhaps due to a read error. The chain employs TRBV10-1 and TRBJ2-7; 7 bases fit TRBD2. The V gene's germline CDR1 is WNHNN and CDR2 SYGVQD (reference sequence). The CDR3 spans 14 residues. The CDR3 is CRGRYGRRFYEQYF. The CDR3 coding sequence is TGTCGCGGGAGATACGGACGGAGATTTTACGAGCAGTACTTC.

The chain combines TRBV4-1 with TRBJ2-1, with 7 bases aligning to TRBD2. Trimming took 1 base from V and 5 from J; bases not matched to a gene: 11. Germline values: CDR1 MGHRA, CDR2 YSYEKL. This CDR3 is built from 17 residues. The CDR3 sequence: CASSQGMFTSVNNEQFF. The DNA of the CDR3 is TGCGCCAGCAGCCAAGGAATGTTCACTAGCGTGAACAATGAGCAGTTCTTC.

The chain links TRBV5-1 to TRBJ1-2, with D unresolved. This CDR3 spans 12 amino acids. V was shortened by 0 bases and J by 7 bases, with 7 bases between the two germline ends. CDR1 and CDR2 (germline): SGHRS, YFSETQ. The CDR3 DNA reads TGCGCCAGCAGCTTGGGGCAGTTTGGCTACACCTTC. It codes for CASSLGQFGYTF.

The chain is built from TRBV6-2 or TRBV6-3 and TRBJ1-5; no clear D. Trimming removed 1 base from V and 4 bases from J, with 8 bases in between. The CDR3 length is 14 residues. Germline V gives CDR1 MNHEY, CDR2 SVGEGT. The CDR3 protein is CASSYYGVNQPQHF. CDR3 sequence (DNA): TGTGCCAGCAGTTACTATGGGGTTAATCAGCCCCAGCATTTT.

The chain is built from TRBV4-2 and TRBJ2-2; D gene ambiguous. Germline CDR1 reads LGHNA; CDR2 reads YNFKEQ. V was cut by 3 bases and J by 4 bases, with 12 bases left in between. The CDR3 contains 15 residues. CDR3 in amino acids: CASSHVNRGTGELFF. CDR3 nucleotides: TGTGCCAGCAGCCACGTAAATAGAGGCACCGGGGAGCTGTTTTTT.

The V gene is TRBV2, the J gene TRBJ2-2; 10 positions agree with TRBD2. The ends lost 8 bases at V and 3 bases at J; junction bases unmatched: 3. The CDR3 consists of 14 residues. CDR1 SNHLY and CDR2 FYNNEI come from the germline V gene. Here the CDR3 reads CASQREGYTGELFF. The CDR3, as DNA: TGTGCCAGCCAGCGGGAGGGATACACCGGGGAGCTGTTTTTT.